One sample yielded the 5 T cell receptor beta chains listed below, sequenced in a study of CD8+CD57+ T cells in acquired aplastic anemia. TCR beta VDJ combinations and CDR3 sequences were profiled from genomic DNA. One entry per CDR3 protein, called by TCRdb with MiXCR from the reads. The data contain over 150,000 distinct CDR3 sequences, around half of them seen just once; the ten biggest clones take up approximately 15%. Sequencing used sorted CD4+, CD8+, or CD8+CD57+ T cells (not recorded which) from PBMCs. Every receptor here comes from a human donor in good health, serving as a control.

This rearrangement joins TRBV19 to TRBJ1-5, with D tentatively TRBD1 (5 bases). This CDR3 has 12 residues. Per the germline V gene, CDR1 is LNHDA and CDR2 is SQIVND (reference sequence). V gave up 3 bases and J gave up 11 bases, with 11 bases separating them. The CDR3 reads CASSISGGAQHF. The CDR3 DNA sequence: TGTGCCAGTAGTATTAGCGGGGGGGCCCAGCATTTT.

The table lists this clonotype with a few counts. The CDR3 region has the DNA TGTGCCACTAGCGCTAGGGGGCTCGGAAACACCATATATTTT. Protein sequence: CATSARGLGNTIYF. This chain uses TRBV28 with TRBJ1-3, with 7 bases aligning to TRBD1. The J segment lost 4 bases and the V segment lost 10 bases, leaving 10 bases of the junction unmatched. This CDR3 contains 14 residues. Germline CDR1 and CDR2: MDHEN and SYDVKM.

The chain combines TRBV7-9 with TRBJ2-7; a possible D gene is TRBD1 (6 bases). CDR3 size: 14 residues. Germline loops: CDR1 SEHNR, CDR2 FQNEAQ (reference sequence). Deletions cut 4 bases from V and 4 bases from J, with 14 bases between. CDR3 nucleotides: TGTGCCAGCAGCTGGGGGCAGGGACCATACGAGCAGTACTTC. Its protein is CASSWGQGPYEQYF.

This clonotype was found many times. The chain recombines TRBV6-1 with TRBJ2-5, with 10 bases that match TRBD1. Germline loops: CDR1 MNHNS, CDR2 SASEGT. The CDR3 consists of 14 residues. V lost 6 bases and J lost 5; bases outside the gene matches: 6. CDR3 sequence: CASRDRGSRETQYF. The CDR3 DNA reads TGTGCCAGCAGGGACAGGGGGTCTCGGGAGACCCAGTACTTC.

In this sample, this clonotype turned up many times. This chain joins TRBV9 and TRBJ2-1; possibly TRBD2 for D (6 bases). CDR1 is SGDLS and CDR2 is YYNGEE in the germline V gene. The CDR3 is 14 residues long. The germline V and J ends were trimmed by 4 bases and 7 bases, with 15 bases remaining between them. Here the CDR3 reads CASSFGTPGNEQFF. The CDR3 nucleotides read TGTGCCAGCAGCTTTGGGACTCCCGGAAATGAGCAGTTCTTC.